This T cell receptor beta chain appears in the sequencing data of a study of blood T cell repertoires in COVID-19. Study in general: Italy, Spain and the United States were the sources of the convalescent and acute COVID-19 samples. From T cells, B-cell-depleted T cells, or PBMCs came the material, which was cDNA or gDNA.

Germline lookup yields CDR1 WSHSY and CDR2 SAAADI. The CDR3 is made up of 13 amino acids. J was trimmed by 9 bases and V by 0 bases; bases with no gene match: 2. In the authors' methods: Amplification of reference gene primers was used by the study to estimate nucleated cell counts. Only in-frame clones appear in the TCRdb table, and some are missing; sequencing was by immunoSEQ multiplex PCR. That table supplies the V and J calls and clone size; D and trimming were determined from the DNA. The sample lists 65,000 to 70,000 clones, roughly 89% occurring once. The source material was peripheral blood. The gene calls are TRBV10-2 and TRBJ2-1; 7 nucleotides agree with TRBD2. This TCR was sampled from a woman aged 80 or older with acute or convalescent COVID-19. This chain's CDR3 is CASSESGGGEQFF. DNA for the CDR3: TGCGCCAGCAGTGAGTCGGGGGGGGGTGAGCAGTTCTTC.